The 26 T cell receptor beta chains reported below all come from one sample, sequenced in a study of cytomegalovirus exposure and HLA in healthy donors. PCR primers comprised 60 Vbeta and 13 Jbeta primers. TCRdb's copy holds only in-frame clones and misses some; the assay was immunoSEQ multiplex PCR. Of about 76,000 clones in the sample, approximately 70% were seen once. Sequencing was carried out using PBMCs. All receptors derive from a man in his fifties or sixties in good health and CMV-seropositive.

This clone is classed as medium-sized (0.01 to 0.1%). J is TRBJ1-1 and V is TRBV4-1, with TRBD1 matching 7 bases. In germline, CDR1 is MGHRA, CDR2 YSYEKL. The CDR3 covers 17 residues. The junction had 14 bases not matched to a gene; V was cut back by 3 bases and J by 4 bases. In nucleotides, the CDR3 is TGCGCCAGCAGCCACGATACAGGGGTCCTGCTGGGCACTGAAGCTTTCTTT. This translates into CASSHDTGVLLGTEAFF.

The rearrangement joins TRBV10-1 to TRBJ2-1; 9 positions agree with TRBD1. The CDR3 spans 14 residues. Germline V CDR1 and CDR2: WNHNN, SYGVQD (reference sequence). J was trimmed by 7 bases and V by 6 bases; bases with no gene match: 7. CDR3 region: CASSAGTGKNEQFF. The DNA for the CDR3 is TGCGCCAGCAGCGCCGGGACAGGGAAGAATGAGCAGTTCTTC.

The chain is built from TRBV9 and TRBJ1-1, with 8 bases fitting TRBD1. V lost 0 bases and J lost 6; bases outside the gene matches: 7. CDR1 SGDLS and CDR2 YYNGEE come from the germline V gene. The CDR3 has 15 amino acids. The CDR3 DNA reads as TGTGCCAGCAGCGTAGTCAGGGGGCGCAGAGCTGAAGCTTTCTTT. Residues: CASSVVRGRRAEAFF.

This clone was picked up a small number of times. The J gene is TRBJ2-1, the V gene TRBV4-2; a possible D gene is TRBD2 (5 bases). This CDR3 has 15 residues. V was cut by 1 base and J by 0 bases, with 7 bases left in between. Germline V gene sequence: CDR1 LGHNA, CDR2 YNFKEQ. The CDR3 sequence: CASSQGESSYNEQFF. The CDR3 DNA is TGTGCCAGCAGCCAAGGGGAGAGCTCCTACAATGAGCAGTTCTTC.

The rearrangement uses TRBV19 and TRBJ1-2; TRBD1 matches at 7 bases. Germline CDR1 LNHDA, CDR2 SQIVND (reference sequence). The CDR3 contains 13 residues. J gave up 7 bases and V 5 bases, and 7 bases lay outside the gene matches. The CDR3 loop reads CASSRGGAGGYTF. CDR3 nucleotides: TGTGCCAGTAGTCGAGGGGGCGCCGGTGGCTACACCTTC.

The chain employs TRBV11-2 and TRBJ2-5; 7 nucleotides agree with TRBD1. The germline gives CDR1 SGHAT, CDR2 FQNNGV. The CDR3 has 14 amino acids. The J segment lost 4 bases and the V segment lost 5 bases, leaving 7 bases of the junction unmatched. Here the CDR3 DNA reads TGTGCCAGCAGCCCTAGGACAGGTCCAGAGACCCAGTACTTC. It codes for CASSPRTGPETQYF.

V gene TRBV4-1 combines with J gene TRBJ1-3; 7 bases agree with TRBD1. CDR3 length equals 12 residues. J was trimmed by 11 bases and V by 4 bases; bases with no gene match: 5. The germline V gene has CDR1 MGHRA and CDR2 YSYEKL. CDR3 sequence: CASSPPRGAIYF. CDR3 nucleotides: TGCGCCAGCAGCCCCCCCAGGGGGGCCATATATTTT.

This clone has more than one count but fewer than ten. This chain joins TRBV5-1 and TRBJ2-3; a possible D gene is TRBD1 (6 bases). Germline V gene lookup returns CDR1 SGHRS and CDR2 YFSETQ. The CDR3 sequence is 13 residues long. The ends were cut back, 2 bases at V and 4 bases at J, with 8 bases in the middle. In DNA form, the CDR3 reads TGCGCCAGCAGCTTTTGGACAGCAGATACGCAGTATTTT. Its translation is CASSFWTADTQYF.

This clone has only a few counts. This chain joins TRBV7-9 and TRBJ2-2; the match to TRBD2 covers 8 bases. The CDR3 has 15 amino acids. CDR1 and CDR2 from the germline V gene are SEHNR and FQNEAQ (reference sequence). V dropped 3 bases and J dropped 0; count of bases not matched to a gene: 0. The DNA for the CDR3 is TGTGCCAGCAGCTTGGGACTAGCGAACACCGGGGAGCTGTTTTTT. Encoded protein: CASSLGLANTGELFF.

The chain carries TRBV18 and TRBJ2-5, with 8 bases identical to TRBD1. Germline V CDR1 and CDR2: KGHSH, LQKENI. V gave up 3 bases and J gave up 10 bases; unmatched junction bases: 4. This CDR3 has 12 residues. CDR3: CASSPGQGNQYF. For the CDR3, the DNA is TGTGCCAGCTCACCCGGACAGGGCAACCAGTACTTC.

CDR3 DNA sequence: TGTGCCAGCAGCTCTGTAGTCCACACCGGGGAGCTGTTTTTT. Its translation: CASSSVVHTGELFF. The chain recombines TRBV7-9 with TRBJ2-2; D gene unclear. Between the trimmed V and J ends, which lost 4 bases and 3 bases, there was a span of 9 bases. Germline CDR1 SEHNR, CDR2 FQNEAQ (reference sequence). CDR3 length equals 14 residues.

The gene calls are TRBV6-1 and TRBJ2-3, with TRBD2 identical over 8 bases. Trimming took 4 bases from V and 4 from J; bases not matched to a gene: 13. The CDR3 totals 17 residues. Germline loops: CDR1 MNHNS, CDR2 SASEGT. The CDR3 loop reads CASSGHPAGVGADTQYF. The DNA for the CDR3 is TGTGCCAGCAGTGGCCATCCAGCGGGGGTCGGAGCAGATACGCAGTATTTT.

As regards this clone: Germline is not matched at one junction end, which may reflect a read error. This chain uses TRBV7-9 with TRBJ2-1; a weak D match, TRBD2 (6 bases). CDR1 is SEHNR, CDR2 FQNEAQ, per germline (reference sequence). The CDR3 spans 13 residues. The CDR3 sequence: CSSSSTGGNEQFF. DNA for the CDR3: TGTTCCAGCAGCTCTACTGGGGGGAATGAGCAGTTCTTC. The full variable domain, completed using reference TRBV7-9 and TRBJ2-1, is DTGVSQNPRHKITKRGQNVTFRCDPISEHNRLYWYRQTLGQGPEFLTYFQNEAQLEKSRLLSDRFSAERPKGSFSTLEIQRTEQGDSAMYLCSSSSTGGNEQFFGPGTRLTVL.

There are a few counts of this clone. V gene TRBV5-8 combines with J gene TRBJ1-6; possible D gene TRBD1, 6 bases. Trimming cost V 4 bases and J 2 bases, with 22 bases left between them. The germline V gene encodes CDR1 SGHTS and CDR2 YDEGEE. The CDR3 is 19 residues long. CDR3 in amino acids: CASSPYTGFLGAYNSPLHF. Written as DNA, the CDR3 is TGTGCCAGCAGCCCCTATACAGGGTTTCTTGGGGCCTATAATTCACCCCTCCACTTT.

The chain carries TRBV7-2 and TRBJ2-7; 8 bases align to TRBD2. The V gene end was trimmed by 6 bases and the J gene end by 5 bases; junction bases not matched to a gene: 6. Germline V gene lookup returns CDR1 SGHTA and CDR2 FQGNSA. The CDR3 consists of 13 residues. The CDR3 DNA is TGTGCCAGCAGTTCCGGGACTAGGCACGAGCAGTACTTC. This translates into CASSSGTRHEQYF. Complete variable domain (other parts from reference TRBV7-2 and TRBJ2-7): GAGVSQSPSNKVTEKGKDVELRCDPISGHTALYWYRQSLGQGLEFLIYFQGNSAPDKSGLPSDRFSAERTGGSVSTLTIQRTQQEDSAVYLCASSSGTRHEQYFGPGTRLTVT.

The chain couples TRBV10-3 to TRBJ1-5, with TRBD1 matching over 7 bases. Germline trimming cut 3 bases from V and 4 bases from J; bases unmatched to any gene: 6. There are 15 residues in the CDR3. Germline V gene lookup returns CDR1 ENHRY and CDR2 SYGVKD. This CDR3 is CAISDRTGFNQPQHF. For the CDR3, the DNA is TGTGCCATCAGTGACCGGACAGGCTTTAATCAGCCCCAGCATTTT.

About this clone: At one of its ends the junction is not consistent with the germline gene, which may arise from a read error. At the DNA level, this CDR3 is encoded by other sequences in the same sample as well. V and J are TRBV15 and TRBJ2-3; 9 bases agree with TRBD2. The CDR3 contains 14 residues. The germline V gene has CDR1 LNHNV and CDR2 YYDKDF (reference sequence). The chain's CDR3 is CATSRVTSGDTQYF. CDR3 sequence (DNA): TGTGCCACCAGTAGAGTGACTAGCGGAGATACGCAGTATTTT.

The chain joins TRBV7-2 to TRBJ2-1, with 16 bases that match TRBD2. CDR3 length: 20 amino acids. The germline CDR1 and CDR2 sequences are SGHTA and FQGNSA. With 0 bases clipped from V and 0 bases from J, the junction kept 5 bases outside the gene matches. The CDR3, as DNA: TGTGCCAGCAGCTTAGCGAGGGGACTAGCGGGAGGGGTCTCCTACAATGAGCAGTTCTTC. Translating it yields CASSLARGLAGGVSYNEQFF.

This chain connects TRBV7-9 to TRBJ1-1, with a tentative D call TRBD1 (6 bases). The CDR3 is 14 residues long. CDR1 and CDR2 from the germline V gene are SEHNR and FQNEAQ (reference sequence). The V and J ends lost 5 bases and 5 bases respectively, with 15 bases between them. Here the CDR3 reads CASSPGQSRTEAFF. The CDR3 DNA follows: TGTGCCAGCAGCCCTGGACAGAGTCGGACTGAAGCTTTCTTT.

The V call is TRBV29-1, the J call TRBJ2-7; 8 bases line up with TRBD2. Looked up from germline, CDR1 is SQVTM and CDR2 is ANQGSEA. The CDR3 spans 14 residues. The J segment lost 3 bases and the V segment lost 5 bases, leaving 9 bases of the junction unmatched. CDR3 amino acids: CSVTGPGGSYEQYF. The CDR3 region has the DNA TGCAGCGTTACGGGACCGGGAGGGAGCTACGAGCAGTACTTC.

The rearrangement links TRBV7-8 to TRBJ2-2; weak D call: TRBD2 (5 bases). Trimming stripped 1 base from V and 3 bases from J, with 15 bases between. The CDR3 loop spans 17 amino acids. Germline CDR1 reads SGHVS; CDR2 reads FQNEAQ. As DNA, the CDR3 is TGTGCCAGCAGCTTAGGCAGGAGGTCCTCCTACACCGGGGAGCTGTTTTTT. Its translation: CASSLGRRSSYTGELFF.

In its sample, this clone was seen a few times. The CDR3 spells CASSQSGYGYTF. The CDR3 DNA reads as TGTGCCAGCAGCCAAAGCGGGTATGGCTACACCTTC. The chain couples TRBV14 to TRBJ1-2; no clear D. The germline V gene encodes CDR1 SGHDN and CDR2 FVKESK. This CDR3 has 12 amino acids. V was pared by 2 bases and J by 5 bases, with 6 bases between.

This chain uses TRBV6-1 with TRBJ1-1; D gene ambiguous. Germline V lookup: CDR1 MNHNS, CDR2 SASEGT. This CDR3 is built from 11 residues. Trimming shortened V by 5 bases and J by 8 bases, and 9 bases separated the two germline ends. This CDR3 reads CASSFAGEAFF. In DNA form, the CDR3 reads TGTGCCAGCAGTTTTGCTGGCGAAGCTTTCTTT.

This rearrangement joins TRBV13 to TRBJ2-7; 8 bases are a match to TRBD1. Trimming cost V 5 bases and J 3 bases; bases outside gene matches: 6. Germline V gene lookup returns CDR1 PRHDT and CDR2 FYEKMQ (reference sequence). The CDR3 consists of 14 residues. CDR3 region: CASSPRTGNYEQYF. DNA of the CDR3: TGTGCCAGCAGCCCTAGGACAGGGAACTACGAGCAGTACTTC. Looking up the rest from reference TRBV13 and TRBJ2-7 gives the full variable domain: AAGVIQSPRHLIKEKRETATLKCYPIPRHDTVYWYQQGPGQDPQFLISFYEKMQSDKGSIPDRFSAQQFSDYHSELNMSSLELGDSALYFCASSPRTGNYEQYFGPGTRLTVT.

J is TRBJ2-2 and V is TRBV19; no clear D. From germline, CDR1 is LNHDA and CDR2 SQIVND (reference sequence). Trimming removed 3 bases at V and 1 base at J, with 6 bases between. This CDR3 spans 14 amino acids. CDR3 loop: CASSIIENTGELFF. CDR3 nucleotides: TGTGCCAGTAGTATCATAGAGAACACCGGGGAGCTGTTTTTT.

The gene calls are TRBV5-1 and TRBJ2-5; D is unresolved. This CDR3 region has 12 residues. Trimming left V 4 bases short and J 2 bases short, with 6 bases between. Looked up from germline, CDR1 is SGHRS and CDR2 is YFSETQ. As DNA, the CDR3 is TGCGCCAGCAGCCCAAATCAAGAGACCCAGTACTTC. This codes for CASSPNQETQYF.